The following is a TCR beta chain sequence with its context. Trimming left V 0 bases short and J 2 bases short, with 10 bases between. The CDR3 is made up of 16 amino acids. The germline V gene encodes CDR1 MGHRA and CDR2 YSYEKL. The sample is drawn from a study of blood T cell repertoires in COVID-19. At the level of the study: The cDNA or gDNA used as material had been derived from T cells, B-cell-depleted T cells, or PBMCs.

In the study's own analysis: Estimation of nucleated cell counts was performed using reference gene primer amplification. Assay: immunoSEQ multiplex PCR; the TCRdb copy retains only in-frame clones and omits some. V and J calls plus clone size are reproduced from that table; the DNA served to infer D and trimming. Counted here are about 90,000 clones, about 80% occurring once; the ten biggest clones make up roughly 7.3%. The chain has TRBV4-1 and TRBJ2-2; D is undetermined. Sequenced material: peripheral blood. This TCR derives from a man in his sixties or seventies with acute or convalescent COVID-19. The CDR3 is CASSQEHGYNTGELFF. In DNA, the CDR3 is TGCGCCAGCAGCCAAGAACACGGGTATAACACCGGGGAGCTGTTTTTT.